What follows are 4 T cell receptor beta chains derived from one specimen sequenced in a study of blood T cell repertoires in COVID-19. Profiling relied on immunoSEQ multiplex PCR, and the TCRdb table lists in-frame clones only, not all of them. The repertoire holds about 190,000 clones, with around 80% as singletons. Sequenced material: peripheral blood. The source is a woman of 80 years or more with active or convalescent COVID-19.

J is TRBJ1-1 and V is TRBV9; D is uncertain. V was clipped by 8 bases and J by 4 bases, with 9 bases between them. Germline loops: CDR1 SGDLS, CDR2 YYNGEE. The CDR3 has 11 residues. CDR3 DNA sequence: TGTGCCAGACAGTGCCGCACTGAAGCTTTCTTT. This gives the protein CARQCRTEAFF.

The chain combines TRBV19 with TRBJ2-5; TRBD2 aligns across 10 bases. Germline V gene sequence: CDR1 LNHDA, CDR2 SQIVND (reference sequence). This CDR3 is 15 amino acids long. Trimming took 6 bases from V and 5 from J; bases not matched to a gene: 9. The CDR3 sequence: CASRVSGGPLETQYF. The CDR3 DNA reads TGTGCCAGTAGAGTTAGCGGGGGGCCCCTGGAGACCCAGTACTTC.

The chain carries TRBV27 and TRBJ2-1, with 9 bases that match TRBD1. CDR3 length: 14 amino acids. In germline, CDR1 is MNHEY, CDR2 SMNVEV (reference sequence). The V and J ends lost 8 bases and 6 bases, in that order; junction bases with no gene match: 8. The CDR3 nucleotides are TGTGCCAGCGGCCTCCAGACAGGGGGCAATGAGCAGTTCTTC. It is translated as CASGLQTGGNEQFF.

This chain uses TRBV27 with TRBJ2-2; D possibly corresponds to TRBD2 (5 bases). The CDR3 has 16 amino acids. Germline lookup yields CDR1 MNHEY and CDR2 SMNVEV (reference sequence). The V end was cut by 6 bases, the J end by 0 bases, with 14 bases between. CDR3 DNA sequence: TGTGCCAGCAGGGGAGCGAGACGAGCGAACACCGGGGAGCTGTTTTTT. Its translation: CASRGARRANTGELFF.